Each of the 10 T cell receptor beta chains below was sequenced from the same sample in a study of blood T cell repertoires in COVID-19. The method was immunoSEQ multiplex PCR; TCRdb's version includes in-frame clones alone and lacks a portion of them. The table records about 250,000 clones, 70% to 90% of them present only once. Sequences were obtained from peripheral blood. These receptors all stem from a man older than 75 with acute or convalescent COVID-19.

The J gene is TRBJ2-1, the V gene TRBV11-3, with D perhaps TRBD2 (6 bases). Germline values: CDR1 SGHNT, CDR2 YENEEA. The CDR3 totals 15 residues. Between the trimmed V and J ends, which lost 1 base and 6 bases, there was a span of 13 bases. CDR3: CASSLVLAMGNEQFF. In DNA, the CDR3 is TGTGCCAGCAGCTTAGTTCTAGCGATGGGCAATGAGCAGTTCTTC.

The genes are TRBV3-1 (or the pseudogene TRBV3-2) and TRBJ1-6, with D uncertain. Germline V gene data show CDR1 as LGHDT and CDR2 as YNNKEL (reference sequence). V was cut by 1 base and J by 5 bases, with 12 bases left in between. The CDR3 has 16 residues. The CDR3 sequence is CASSQAPGVDNSPLHF. As DNA, the CDR3 is TGTGCCAGCAGCCAAGCCCCCGGGGTCGATAATTCACCCCTCCACTTT.

About this clone itself: Different DNA sequences within this sample yield the same CDR3. The chain recombines TRBV28 with TRBJ1-5; 8 nucleotides line up with TRBD1. The germline V gene has CDR1 MDHEN and CDR2 SYDVKM. J lost 7 bases, V lost 1 base, and 3 bases had no gene match. The CDR3 is 14 residues long. The CDR3 sequence is CASSLSDRDQPQHF. The CDR3 coding sequence is TGTGCCAGCAGTTTATCGGACAGGGACCAGCCCCAGCATTTT.

V gene TRBV5-1 combines with J gene TRBJ1-2, with 7 nucleotides matching TRBD1. V was pared by 5 bases and J by 5 bases, with 12 bases of the junction left unmatched. The CDR3 is 15 amino acids. The V gene's germline CDR1 is SGHRS and CDR2 YFSETQ. The DNA of the CDR3 is TGCGCCAGCAGAAGGGGCACAGGGGAAGGGTATGGCTACACCTTC. It translates to CASRRGTGEGYGYTF.

As to this clone: Other DNA sequences from this sample encode an identical CDR3 as well. This chain links TRBV12-3 or TRBV12-4 with TRBJ2-3; D not resolved. Trimming cost V 5 bases and J 2 bases, with 5 bases left between them. This CDR3 is 12 amino acids long. CDR3 DNA: TGTGCCAGCAGTCAGTCCACAGATACGCAGTATTTT. Amino acid sequence: CASSQSTDTQYF.

With respect to this clone: Germline and junction disagree at one end, which may indicate a read error. The V gene is TRBV5-1, the J gene TRBJ1-4, with TRBD1 identical over 8 bases. CDR1 and CDR2 from the germline V gene are SGHRS and YFSETQ. The CDR3 loop spans 15 amino acids. The CDR3 region is CASSLGGTGGEKLFF. CDR3 in DNA: TGCGCCAGCAGTTTGGGGGGGACAGGTGGTGAAAAACTGTTTTTT.

J is TRBJ2-5 and V is TRBV7-2; D gene uncertain. V lost 2 bases, J lost 5 bases, and 9 bases lay in between. The germline gives CDR1 SGHTA, CDR2 FQGNSA. CDR3 size: 13 residues. DNA for the CDR3: TGTGCCAGCAGCTTATCTATTGTTGAGACCCAGTACTTC. It specifies CASSLSIVETQYF.

The chain has TRBV23-1 and TRBJ2-7; D is perhaps TRBD1 (5 bases). Being an ORF, TRBV23-1 has a function that is uncertain. The CDR3 has 16 residues. The V gene lost 7 bases and the J gene lost 1 base, with 20 bases spanning the gap. CDR3 loop: CASTMWFVGPSYEQYF. The CDR3 DNA reads as TGCGCCAGCACCATGTGGTTCGTGGGGCCGTCCTACGAGCAGTACTTC.

The V call is TRBV19, the J call TRBJ1-2; D is unresolved. The germline CDR1 and CDR2 sequences are LNHDA and SQIVND (reference sequence). Trimming left V 6 bases short and J 6 bases short, with 14 bases between. CDR3 size: 13 residues. The CDR3: CASRASGIDGYTF. The CDR3 bases are TGTGCCAGTAGAGCTTCGGGGATTGATGGCTACACCTTC.

This clone was picked up a small number of times. The rearrangement joins TRBV11-2 to TRBJ2-7, with 10 bases aligning to TRBD2. V was pared by 5 bases and J by 2 bases, with 3 bases of the junction left unmatched. This CDR3 spans 14 amino acids. Germline V gene sequence: CDR1 SGHAT, CDR2 FQNNGV. The chain's CDR3 is CASSLSGGPYEQYF. The CDR3 bases are TGTGCCAGCAGCCTTAGCGGGGGGCCCTACGAGCAGTACTTC.